The present entry profiles one T cell receptor beta chain with its context. What it recognizes is unknown. The sample comes from a study of cytomegalovirus exposure and HLA in healthy donors. Study context: Among the roughly 400 genotyped donors, 65% to 90% were placed in the Caucasian-associated ancestry cluster.

V lost 3 bases and J lost 4; bases outside the gene matches: 6. CDR1 and CDR2 from the germline V gene are MNHNS and SASEGT. This CDR3 region has 15 residues. The study, taken as a whole, reports: Researchers had no immune exposure information except CMV serostatus available. As confirmed in vitro, three CMV-associated chains were specific for CMV antigens.

The PCR used 60 Vbeta and 13 Jbeta primers. Clones were read by immunoSEQ multiplex PCR, and TCRdb kept only the in-frame ones, dropping some. Its clone listing holds 150,000 to 200,000 clones. This clonotype was obtained from a woman aged 18-30 years in good health and CMV-seropositive. The chain uses TRBV6-1 and TRBJ2-5; TRBD2 matches at 9 bases. The sequenced sample was PBMCs. The CDR3 region has the DNA TGTGCCAGCAGTGAGATAGCGGGAGCCGGAGAGACCCAGTACTTC. Amino acids: CASSEIAGAGETQYF.